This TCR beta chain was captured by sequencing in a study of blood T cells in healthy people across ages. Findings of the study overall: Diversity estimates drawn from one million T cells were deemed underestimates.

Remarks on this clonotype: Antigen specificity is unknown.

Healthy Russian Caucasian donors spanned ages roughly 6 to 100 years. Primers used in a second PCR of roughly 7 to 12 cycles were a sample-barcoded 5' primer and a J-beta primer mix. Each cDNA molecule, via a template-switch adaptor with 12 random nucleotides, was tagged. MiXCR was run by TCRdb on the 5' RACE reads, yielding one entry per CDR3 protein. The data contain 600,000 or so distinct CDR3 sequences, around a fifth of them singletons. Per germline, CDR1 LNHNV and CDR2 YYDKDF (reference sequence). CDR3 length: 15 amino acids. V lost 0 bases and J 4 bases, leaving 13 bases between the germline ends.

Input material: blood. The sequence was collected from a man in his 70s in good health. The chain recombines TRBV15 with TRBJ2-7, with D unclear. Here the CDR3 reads CATSREGRSSYEQYF. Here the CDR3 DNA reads TGTGCCACCAGCAGAGAGGGCAGGAGCTCTTACGAGCAGTACTTC.